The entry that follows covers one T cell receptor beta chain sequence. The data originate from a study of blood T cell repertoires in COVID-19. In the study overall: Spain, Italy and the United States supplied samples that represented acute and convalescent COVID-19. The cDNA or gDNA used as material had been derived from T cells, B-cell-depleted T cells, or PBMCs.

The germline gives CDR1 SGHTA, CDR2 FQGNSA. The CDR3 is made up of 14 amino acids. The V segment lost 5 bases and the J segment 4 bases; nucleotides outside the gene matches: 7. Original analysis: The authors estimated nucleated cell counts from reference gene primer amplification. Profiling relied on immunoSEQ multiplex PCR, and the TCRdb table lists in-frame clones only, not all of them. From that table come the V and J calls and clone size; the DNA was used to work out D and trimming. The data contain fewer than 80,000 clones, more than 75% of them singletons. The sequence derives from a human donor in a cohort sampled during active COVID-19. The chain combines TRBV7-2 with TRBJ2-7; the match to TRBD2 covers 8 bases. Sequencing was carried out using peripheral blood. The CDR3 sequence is CASSPSGGGYEQYF. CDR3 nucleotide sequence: TGTGCCAGCAGCCCGAGCGGGGGCGGGTACGAGCAGTACTTC.